A single sample gave rise to the 15 T cell receptor beta chains below, sequenced in a study of T cells in Graves' hyperthyroidism and ophthalmopathy. Authors of the study amplified TCR beta CDR3 regions from RNA transcripts. The HTBI primer set was used in a first-round RT-PCR of the TCR CDR3. TCRdb re-analysed the multiplex PCR reads in MiXCR, keeping a single row per CDR3 protein. The data contain hundreds of thousands of distinct CDR3 sequences, about 17% of them singletons. Sequencing was performed on blood. Receptors were obtained from a woman under 40 with Graves' hyperthyroidism.

Ten or more counts support this clonotype. The rearrangement uses TRBV11-2 and TRBJ2-1; D perhaps matches TRBD1 (6 bases). The CDR3 length is 14 residues. Germline assignment: CDR1 SGHAT and CDR2 FQNNGV. V was cut by 5 bases and J by 3 bases, with 11 bases left in between. CDR3 nucleotides: TGTGCCAGCAGCCCCGGACAGTTCTACAATGAGCAGTTCTTC. It specifies CASSPGQFYNEQFF.

This clonotype was seen ten or more times. The chain links TRBV18 to TRBJ2-3; D not certain. Germline CDR1 and CDR2: KGHSH and LQKENI. Trimming shortened V by 0 bases and J by 2 bases, and 9 bases separated the two germline ends. The CDR3 has 15 residues. The CDR3 protein is CASSPPGPDTDTQYF. In nucleotides, the CDR3 is TGTGCCAGCTCACCACCGGGCCCCGACACAGATACGCAGTATTTT.

The chain has TRBV20-1 and TRBJ1-6; D is undetermined. Germline CDR1 DFQATT, CDR2 SNEGSKA (reference sequence). This CDR3 region has 14 residues. With 5 bases removed from V and 0 bases from J, the gap between germline ends came to 8 bases. The CDR3 region is CSALRSSYNSPLHF. The DNA of the CDR3 is TGCAGTGCTTTAAGAAGCTCCTATAATTCACCCCTCCACTTT.

This clonotype was recorded only once. The DNA for the CDR3 is TGTGCCAGCAGTGTGCGCGCCAGTGGAGAGACCGAGCAGTACTTC. Protein: CASSVRASGETEQYF. This sequence joins TRBV2 and TRBJ2-7, with D hard to call. Per the germline V gene, CDR1 is SNHLY and CDR2 is FYNNEI. The CDR3 runs to 15 residues. Trimming took off 4 bases at V and 6 bases at J, with 19 bases between the two ends.

The table lists this clonotype with a few counts. The genes are TRBV5-1 and TRBJ2-7; D might be TRBD1 (6 bases). With 0 bases removed from V and 2 bases from J, the gap between germline ends came to 12 bases. The CDR3 extends over 15 amino acids. Germline V gives CDR1 SGHRS, CDR2 YFSETQ. The CDR3 loop reads CASSLATGYAYEQYF. The CDR3 coding sequence is TGCGCCAGCAGCTTGGCGACAGGATATGCCTACGAGCAGTACTTC.

CDR3 sequence (DNA): TGTGCCAGGCAGGTTATCCTGGCAGATACGCAGTATTTT. Amino acid sequence: CARQVILADTQYF. The V gene is TRBV19, the J gene TRBJ2-3, with D uncertain. CDR3 length: 13 residues. Trimming removed 9 bases from V and 4 bases from J, with 14 bases in between. The V gene's germline CDR1 is LNHDA and CDR2 SQIVND (reference sequence).

This clonotype was observed a few times. The chain has TRBV6-1 and TRBJ2-1, with no clear D. The CDR3 is made up of 12 amino acids. Trimming left V 10 bases short and J 5 bases short, with 12 bases between. Germline-derived CDR1 and CDR2 are MNHNS and SASEGT. The CDR3 is CAIEVGHNEQFF. The CDR3 DNA follows: TGTGCCATCGAAGTGGGTCACAATGAGCAGTTCTTC.

This rearrangement joins TRBV20-1 to TRBJ2-6; no firm D call. Germline lookup yields CDR1 DFQATT and CDR2 SNEGSKA (reference sequence). V was clipped by 3 bases and J by 5 bases, with 14 bases between them. This CDR3 has 15 residues. The CDR3 region is CSARIVSLRANVLTF. The DNA of the CDR3 is TGCAGTGCTAGGATAGTTTCCTTAAGGGCCAACGTCCTGACTTTC.

This clonotype was observed at least ten times. The chain couples TRBV7-9 to TRBJ2-7; tentative D call: TRBD2 (6 bases). V gave up 1 base and J gave up 5 bases, with 12 bases separating them. This CDR3 has 14 residues. Germline V CDR1 and CDR2: SEHNR, FQNEAQ (reference sequence). As DNA, the CDR3 is TGTGCCAGCAGCTTAGGGAGGGTAAAGGACGAGCAGTACTTC. Amino acid sequence: CASSLGRVKDEQYF.

At least ten counts were recorded for this clonotype. Here the CDR3 reads CASSSGTSVLDTQYF. CDR3 in DNA: TGTGCCAGCAGCTCCGGGACTAGCGTTCTGGATACGCAGTATTTT. The chain recombines TRBV11-3 with TRBJ2-3; 10 bases line up with TRBD2. The CDR3 consists of 15 residues. J gave up 6 bases and V 4 bases, and 7 bases lay outside the gene matches. Germline CDR1 and CDR2: SGHNT and YENEEA. The complete variable domain, with remaining parts taken from reference TRBV11-3 and TRBJ2-3, reads EAGVVQSPRYKIIEKKQPVAFWCNPISGHNTLYWYLQNLGQGPELLIRYENEEAVDDSQLPKDRFSAERLKGVDSTLKIQPAELGDSAVYLCASSSGTSVLDTQYFGPGTRLTVL.

The chain recombines TRBV6-5 with TRBJ2-1; a weak D match, TRBD1 (7 bases). Germline CDR1 MNHEY, CDR2 SVGAGI. V dropped 0 bases and J dropped 2 bases, with 11 bases sitting between them. This CDR3 contains 16 residues. This chain's CDR3 is CASSYSGRGAYNEQFF. DNA of the CDR3: TGTGCCAGCAGTTACTCTGGCAGGGGGGCCTACAATGAGCAGTTCTTC.

This clonotype was recorded many times. This chain joins TRBV28 and TRBJ1-1, with a possible D match to TRBD1 (6 bases). The CDR3 contains 16 residues. CDR1 is MDHEN, CDR2 SYDVKM, per germline. Trimming shortened V by 5 bases and J by 1 base, and 17 bases separated the two germline ends. The CDR3 sequence: CASSPNKDRRNTEAFF. The CDR3 nucleotides read TGTGCCAGCAGTCCCAATAAGGACAGAAGGAACACTGAAGCTTTCTTT.

This clonotype was detected ten times or more. The gene calls are TRBV2 and TRBJ2-1, with 12 bases fitting TRBD2. The CDR3 spans 15 residues. In germline, CDR1 is SNHLY, CDR2 FYNNEI. The trim removed 1 base at V and 8 bases at J, leaving 3 bases unmatched. In DNA, the CDR3 is TGTGCCAGCAGTGAAGGCCTAGCGGGAGGGCATGAGCAGTTCTTC. It specifies CASSEGLAGGHEQFF.

The CDR3 bases are TGTGCCGCGGGCGGGGCCTACGAGCAGTACTTC. This translates into CAAGGAYEQYF. V usage is TRBV30 and J usage is TRBJ2-7, with a tentative D call TRBD2 (6 bases). Germline V gives CDR1 GTSNPN, CDR2 SVGIG (reference sequence). With 8 bases removed from V and 2 bases from J, the gap between germline ends came to 10 bases. The CDR3 has 11 residues.

In its sample, this clonotype was seen a few times. In DNA, the CDR3 is TGTGCCAGCAGAACTACTACAGGGTTAGGGGCCAACGTCCTGACTTTC. Translated: CASRTTTGLGANVLTF. The genes are TRBV3-1 and TRBJ2-6, with a possible D match to TRBD1 (6 bases). V was clipped by 6 bases and J by 4 bases, with 16 bases between them. CDR1 and CDR2 from the germline V gene are LGHDT and YNNKEL (reference sequence). The CDR3 contains 16 residues.